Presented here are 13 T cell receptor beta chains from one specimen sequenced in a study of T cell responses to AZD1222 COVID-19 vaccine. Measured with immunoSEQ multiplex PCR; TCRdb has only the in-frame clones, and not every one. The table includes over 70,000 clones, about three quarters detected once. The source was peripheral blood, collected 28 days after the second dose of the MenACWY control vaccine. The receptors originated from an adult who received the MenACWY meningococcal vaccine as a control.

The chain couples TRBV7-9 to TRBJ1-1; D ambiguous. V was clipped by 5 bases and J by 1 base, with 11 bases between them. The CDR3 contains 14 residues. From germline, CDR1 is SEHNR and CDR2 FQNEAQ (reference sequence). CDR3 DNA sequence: TGTGCCAGCAGCCTGATAACCCAGAACACTGAAGCTTTCTTT. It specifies CASSLITQNTEAFF.

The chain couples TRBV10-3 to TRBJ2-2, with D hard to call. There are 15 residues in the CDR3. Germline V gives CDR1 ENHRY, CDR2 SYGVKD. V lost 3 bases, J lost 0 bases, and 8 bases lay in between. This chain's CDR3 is CAISEGSANTGELFF. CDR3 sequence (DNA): TGTGCCATCAGTGAAGGGTCCGCGAACACCGGGGAGCTGTTTTTT.

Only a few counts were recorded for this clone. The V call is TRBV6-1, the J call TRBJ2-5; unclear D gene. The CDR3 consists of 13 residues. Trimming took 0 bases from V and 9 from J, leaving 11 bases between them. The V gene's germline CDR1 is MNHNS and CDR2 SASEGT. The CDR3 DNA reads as TGTGCCAGCAGTGAAGCGACCCAGGTGGCCCAGTACTTC. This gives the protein CASSEATQVAQYF.

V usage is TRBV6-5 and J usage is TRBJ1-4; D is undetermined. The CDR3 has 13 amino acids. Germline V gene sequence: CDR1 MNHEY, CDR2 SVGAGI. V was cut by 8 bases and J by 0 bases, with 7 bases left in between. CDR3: CASGEATNEKLFF. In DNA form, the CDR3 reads TGTGCCAGCGGGGAGGCAACTAATGAAAAACTGTTTTTT.

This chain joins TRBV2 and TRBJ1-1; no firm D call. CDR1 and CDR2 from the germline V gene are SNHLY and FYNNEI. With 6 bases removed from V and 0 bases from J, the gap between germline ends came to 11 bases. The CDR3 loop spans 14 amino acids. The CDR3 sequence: CASREIRMNTEAFF. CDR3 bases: TGTGCCAGCAGGGAGATTCGCATGAACACTGAAGCTTTCTTT. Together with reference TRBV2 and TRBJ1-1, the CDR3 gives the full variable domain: EPEVTQTPSHQVTQMGQEVILRCVPISNHLYFYWYRQILGQKVEFLVSFYNNEISEKSEIFDDQFSVERPDGSNFTLKIRSTKLEDSAMYFCASREIRMNTEAFFGQGTRLTVV.

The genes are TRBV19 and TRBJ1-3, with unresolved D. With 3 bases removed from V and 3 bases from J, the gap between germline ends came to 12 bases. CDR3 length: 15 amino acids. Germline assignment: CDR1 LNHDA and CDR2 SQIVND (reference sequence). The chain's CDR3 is CASSIKGIGGNTIYF. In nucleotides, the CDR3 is TGTGCCAGTAGTATCAAGGGAATAGGTGGAAACACCATATATTTT.

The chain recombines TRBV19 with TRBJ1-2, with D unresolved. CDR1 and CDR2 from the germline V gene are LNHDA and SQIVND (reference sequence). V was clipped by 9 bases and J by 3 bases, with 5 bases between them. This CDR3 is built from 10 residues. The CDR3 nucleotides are TGTGCCAGCGGACACTATGGCTACACCTTC. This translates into CASGHYGYTF.

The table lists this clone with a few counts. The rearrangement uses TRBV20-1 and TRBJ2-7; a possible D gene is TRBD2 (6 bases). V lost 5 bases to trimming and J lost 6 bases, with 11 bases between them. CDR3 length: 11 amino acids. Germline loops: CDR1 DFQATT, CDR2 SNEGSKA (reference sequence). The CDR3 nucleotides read TGCAGTGCTGGGGGACTTAGCGAGCAGTACTTC. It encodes CSAGGLSEQYF.

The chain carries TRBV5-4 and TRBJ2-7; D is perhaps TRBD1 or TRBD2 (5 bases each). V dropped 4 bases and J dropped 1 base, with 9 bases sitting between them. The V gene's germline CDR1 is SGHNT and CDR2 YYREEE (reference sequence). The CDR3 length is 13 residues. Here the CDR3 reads CASSVGPSYEQYF. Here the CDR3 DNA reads TGTGCCAGCAGCGTGGGACCTTCCTACGAGCAGTACTTC.

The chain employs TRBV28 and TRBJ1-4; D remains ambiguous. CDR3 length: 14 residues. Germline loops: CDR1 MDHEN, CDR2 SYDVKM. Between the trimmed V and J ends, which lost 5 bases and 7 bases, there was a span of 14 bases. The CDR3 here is CASSPPEDGEKLFF. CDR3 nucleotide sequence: TGTGCCAGCAGTCCCCCGGAGGACGGTGAAAAACTGTTTTTT.

In DNA form, the CDR3 reads TGTGCCAGCAGCTTAATGGGGAGGGGGAGAGACAATGAGCAGTTCTTC. This codes for CASSLMGRGRDNEQFF. The chain couples TRBV7-9 to TRBJ2-1; possible D gene TRBD2, 7 bases. Trimming removed 2 bases from V and 5 bases from J, with 16 bases in between. The germline V gene has CDR1 SEHNR and CDR2 FQNEAQ (reference sequence). This CDR3 has 16 amino acids.

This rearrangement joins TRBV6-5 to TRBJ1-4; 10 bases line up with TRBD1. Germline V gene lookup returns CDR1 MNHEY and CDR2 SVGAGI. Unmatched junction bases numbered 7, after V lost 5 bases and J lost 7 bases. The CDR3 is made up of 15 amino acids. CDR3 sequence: CASSLRTGGVEKLFF. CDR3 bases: TGTGCCAGCAGTCTACGGACAGGGGGTGTTGAAAAACTGTTTTTT.

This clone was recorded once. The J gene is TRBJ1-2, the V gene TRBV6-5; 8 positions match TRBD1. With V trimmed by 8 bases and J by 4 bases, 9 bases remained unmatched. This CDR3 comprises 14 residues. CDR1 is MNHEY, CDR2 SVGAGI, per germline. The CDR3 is CASRWTGPIYGYTF. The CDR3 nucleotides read TGTGCCAGCCGATGGACAGGGCCTATCTATGGCTACACCTTC.